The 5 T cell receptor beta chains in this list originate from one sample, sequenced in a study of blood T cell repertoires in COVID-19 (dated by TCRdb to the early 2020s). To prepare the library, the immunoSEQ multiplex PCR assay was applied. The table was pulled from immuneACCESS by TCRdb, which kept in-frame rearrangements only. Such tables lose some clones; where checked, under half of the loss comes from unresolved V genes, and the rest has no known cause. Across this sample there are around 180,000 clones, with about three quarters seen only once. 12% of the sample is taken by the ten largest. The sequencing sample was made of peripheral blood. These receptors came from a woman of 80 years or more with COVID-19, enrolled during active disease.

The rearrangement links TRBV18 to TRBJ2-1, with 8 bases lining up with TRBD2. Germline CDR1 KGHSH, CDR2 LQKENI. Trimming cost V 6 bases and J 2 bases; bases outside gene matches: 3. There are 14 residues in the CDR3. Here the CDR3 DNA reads TGTGCCAGCTCTCAACTAGCGGCCTACAATGAGCAGTTCTTC. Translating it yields CASSQLAAYNEQFF. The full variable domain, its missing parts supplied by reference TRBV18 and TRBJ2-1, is NAGVMQNPRHLVRRRGQEARLRCSPMKGHSHVYWYRQLPEEGLKFMVYLQKENIIDESGMPKERFSAEFPKEGPSILRIQQVVRGDSAAYFCASSQLAAYNEQFFGPGTRLTVL.

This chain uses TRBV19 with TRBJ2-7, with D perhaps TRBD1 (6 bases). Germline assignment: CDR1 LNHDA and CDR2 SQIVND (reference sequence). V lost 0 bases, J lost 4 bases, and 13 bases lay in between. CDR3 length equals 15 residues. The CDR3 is CASSIDLGQNYEQYF. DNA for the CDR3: TGTGCCAGTAGTATAGATCTCGGACAGAATTACGAGCAGTACTTC.

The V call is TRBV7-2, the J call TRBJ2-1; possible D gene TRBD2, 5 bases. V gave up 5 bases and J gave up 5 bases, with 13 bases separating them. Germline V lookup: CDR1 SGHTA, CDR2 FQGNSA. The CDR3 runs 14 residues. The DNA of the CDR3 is TGTGCCAGCAGCCACCCGGAGACTAACAATGAGCAGTTCTTC. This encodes CASSHPETNNEQFF.

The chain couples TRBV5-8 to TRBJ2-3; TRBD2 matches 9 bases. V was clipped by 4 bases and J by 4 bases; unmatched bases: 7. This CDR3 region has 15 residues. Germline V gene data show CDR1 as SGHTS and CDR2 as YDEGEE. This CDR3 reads CASSVGGGDADTQYF. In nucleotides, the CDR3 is TGTGCCAGCAGCGTGGGCGGGGGGGACGCAGATACGCAGTATTTT. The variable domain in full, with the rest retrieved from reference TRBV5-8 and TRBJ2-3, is EAGVTQSPTHLIKTRGQQATLRCSPISGHTSVYWYQQALGLGLQFLLWYDEGEERNRGNFPPRFSGRQFPNYSSELNVNALELEDSALYLCASSVGGGDADTQYFGPGTRLTVL.

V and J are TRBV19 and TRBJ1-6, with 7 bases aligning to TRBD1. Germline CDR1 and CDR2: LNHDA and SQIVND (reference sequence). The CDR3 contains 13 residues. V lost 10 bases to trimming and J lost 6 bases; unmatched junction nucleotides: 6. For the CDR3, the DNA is TGTGCCACCGTGGACAGGCCTAATTCACCCCTCCACTTT. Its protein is CATVDRPNSPLHF.